A selection of T cell receptor beta chains follows, all from one sample in a study of blood T cell repertoires in COVID-19. This table comes from immunoSEQ multiplex PCR, and its TCRdb copy is limited to in-frame clones, with some not included. The repertoire holds approximately 200,000 clones, with about 90% as singletons. The specimen was PBMCs or T cells enriched from blood (not recorded which). The source of these receptors is a man in his thirties or forties who had recovered from COVID-19. The CDR3 runs from the conserved cysteine through the conserved F or W. The D gene is left open where the match is weak. Not all rows give a size; the values are once, few, many and, for expanded clones, a class.

v_gene	j_gene	d_gene	abundance	len	CDR3nt	CDR3aa
TRBV19	TRBJ1-5	-	-	14	TGTGCCAGTAGTCCCAGCCAGGCCAATCAGCCCCAGCATTTT	CASSPSQANQPQHF
TRBV3-1/TRBV3-2	TRBJ1-6	TRBD1	once	15	TGTGCCAGCAGCCAAGGGACAGGGGGCGGATCACCCCTCCACTTT	CASSQGTGGGSPLHF
TRBV7-2	TRBJ2-7	TRBD2	-	17	TGTGCCAGCAGCTTTTCACGCCTAGCGGGGGCCCCCTACGAGCAGTACTTC	CASSFSRLAGAPYEQYF
TRBV4-1	TRBJ2-3	-	-	13	TGCGCCAGCAGCCAAGTAGGCACAGATACGCAGTATTTT	CASSQVGTDTQYF
TRBV24-1	TRBJ2-7	TRBD1	-	14	TGTGCCACCAACAACAAGGACAGGGACTACGAGCAGTACTTC	CATNNKDRDYEQYF
TRBV9	TRBJ2-5	TRBD1	-	15	TGTGCCAGCAGCGTAGCTGGGACAGACCAAGAGACCCAGTACTTC	CASSVAGTDQETQYF
TRBV7-8	TRBJ2-3	-	-	12	TGTGCCAGCAGCTTAGCCGCAGATACGCAGTATTTT	CASSLAADTQYF
TRBV19	TRBJ1-5	-	-	13	TGTGCCAGTAGTATCGGTACGGGTCAGCCCCAGCATTTT	CASSIGTGQPQHF
TRBV27	TRBJ2-5	-	-	15	TGTGCCAGCAGTGCAGGAGGTCACCCAGAAGAGACCCAGTACTTC	CASSAGGHPEETQYF
TRBV7-2	TRBJ2-5	-	-	15	TGTGCCAGCAGCTCGAGCACGGGGTACCAAGAGACCCAGTACTTC	CASSSSTGYQETQYF
TRBV15	TRBJ2-3	TRBD2	-	14	TGTGCCACCAGTGATAGCGGGAACACAGATACGCAGTATTTT	CATSDSGNTDTQYF
TRBV7-2	TRBJ2-3	-	once	17	TGTGCCAGCAGCTTTAGAGGGTCTGCGTCCGGGACAGATACGCAGTATTTT	CASSFRGSASGTDTQYF
TRBV19	TRBJ2-7	-	-	15	TGTGCCAGTACCCCCTCGGCTGGGGCGAAGAACGAGCAGTACTTC	CASTPSAGAKNEQYF
TRBV28	TRBJ2-1	-	-	14	TGTGCCAGCAACAAGCGGGCCTCCTACAATGAGCAGTTCTTC	CASNKRASYNEQFF
TRBV13	TRBJ2-3	TRBD1	-	18	TGTGCCAGCAGATCGCCGGGACAGGGGGGGTTTATAAGAGATACGCAGTATTTT	CASRSPGQGGFIRDTQYF
TRBV11-3	TRBJ1-2	-	-	13	TGTGCCAGAAACAGGTGCCCTCCCTATGGCTACACCTTC	CARNRCPPYGYTF
TRBV4-2	TRBJ2-3	TRBD2	-	15	TGTGCCAGCAGCCAAGATGGGGGGGGGAAGGATACGCAGTATTTT	CASSQDGGGKDTQYF
TRBV19	TRBJ2-1	TRBD2	few	17	TGTGCCAGTAGTATAGATCTGGCTAGCGGGGTGTTCAATGAGCAGTTCTTC	CASSIDLASGVFNEQFF
TRBV4-3	TRBJ2-2	-	-	17	TGCGCCAGCAGCCAAGATGGCGGGACCGCCCCAACCGGGGAGCTGTTTTTT	CASSQDGGTAPTGELFF
TRBV13	TRBJ1-1	-	-	18	TGTGCCAGCAGCCAATTACAGGATGTGGACAGAGTGAACACTGAAGCTTTCTTT	CASSQLQDVDRVNTEAFF
TRBV25-1	TRBJ1-5	TRBD1	-	14	TGTGCCAGCAGTCCACAGGGGGATATTCAGCCCCAGCATTTT	CASSPQGDIQPQHF
TRBV12-3/TRBV12-4	TRBJ1-1	-	-	12	TGTGCCAGCAGCCTTACTTGGACTGAAGCTTTCTTT	CASSLTWTEAFF
TRBV19	TRBJ2-2	TRBD2	-	18	TGTGCCAGTAGTGGGACTAGCGGGGGGGCCTGGACCACCGGGGAGCTGTTTTTT	CASSGTSGGAWTTGELFF
TRBV13	TRBJ1-3	-	-	15	TGTGCCAGCAGCTTACGCCGAGGCTCTGGAAACACCATATATTTT	CASSLRRGSGNTIYF
TRBV3-1/TRBV3-2	TRBJ1-6	-	-	15	TGTGCCAGCAGCCAAATGGCAGGGGATAATTCACCCCTCCACTTT	CASSQMAGDNSPLHF
TRBV19	TRBJ2-7	TRBD2	few	15	TGTGCCAGTAGTAGGGACCGGGACTATGCCTACGAGCAGTACTTC	CASSRDRDYAYEQYF
TRBV7-6	TRBJ2-3	-	-	15	TGTGCCAGCAGCTTAAGCGGAGGGAGCACAGATACGCAGTATTTT	CASSLSGGSTDTQYF
TRBV4-1	TRBJ2-1	TRBD2	-	17	TGCGCCAGCATGCCACCTACGATAGCGGGAGGCTACAATGAGCAGTTCTTC	CASMPPTIAGGYNEQFF
TRBV2	TRBJ1-1	-	-	16	TGTGCCAGCAGTGTAATGAACGGAGGGATGAACACTGAAGCTTTCTTT	CASSVMNGGMNTEAFF
TRBV19	TRBJ1-4	-	-	13	TGTGCCAGTACTGGGGGGACTAATGAAAAACTGTTTTTT	CASTGGTNEKLFF
TRBV14	TRBJ1-1	-	-	14	TGTGCCAGCAGGGCACGACAAACGTGGACTGAAGCTTTCTTT	CASRARQTWTEAFF
TRBV3-1/TRBV3-2	TRBJ1-1	-	-	14	TGTGCCAGCAGCCCGGCAGGAGGGAACACTGAAGCTTTCTTT	CASSPAGGNTEAFF
TRBV18	TRBJ2-7	-	-	14	TGTGCCAGCTCACCGACAGGTTCTACCTACGAGCAGTACTTC	CASSPTGSTYEQYF
TRBV12-3/TRBV12-4	TRBJ2-5	-	-	13	TGTGCCAGCAGTTTGGGGGCAGGAGAGACCCAGTACTTC	CASSLGAGETQYF
TRBV4-1	TRBJ2-1	TRBD2	-	18	TGCGCCAGCAGCCAAGAACTAGCGGGGGGCCCCCCCCACAATGAGCAGTTCTTC	CASSQELAGGPPHNEQFF
TRBV18	TRBJ1-1	TRBD1	-	14	TGTGCCAGCGTCACCGGGACAGGGAATACTGAAGCTTTCTTT	CASVTGTGNTEAFF
TRBV30	TRBJ2-4	TRBD2	-	20	TGTGCCTGGAGTTTCATAGCGGGAGGGCCCGGCAGTTTAGGCAAAAACATTCAGTACTTC	CAWSFIAGGPGSLGKNIQYF
TRBV6-1	TRBJ2-7	-	-	14	TGTGCCAGCAGTGAAGCGTCTTCTTCCTACGAGCAGTACTTC	CASSEASSSYEQYF
TRBV3-1/TRBV3-2	TRBJ2-7	TRBD2	-	14	TGTGCCAGCGGCCGGCAGCGGGAGTTGAGGGAGCAGTACTTC	CASGRQRELREQYF
TRBV11-2	TRBJ2-5	-	-	15	TGTGCCAGCAGCTCCACAGGGGGGGCTGGAGAGACCCAGTACTTC	CASSSTGGAGETQYF
TRBV18	TRBJ2-1	TRBD2	-	17	TGTGCCAGCTCACTCGAACTGGGACTAGCGCATTACAATGAGCAGTTCTTC	CASSLELGLAHYNEQFF
TRBV5-4	TRBJ1-5	TRBD1	-	16	TGTGCCAGCAGCTTTTACGGGCAGGGGGGCAATCAGCCCCAGCATTTT	CASSFYGQGGNQPQHF
TRBV11-2	TRBJ1-2	-	-	15	TGTGCCAGCAGCTTAGGTGGGACATTCGTCTATGGCTACACCTTC	CASSLGGTFVYGYTF
TRBV19	TRBJ1-5	-	-	16	TGTGCCAGTAGTATAGAGGCCCAGTATAGCAATCAGCCCCAGCATTTT	CASSIEAQYSNQPQHF
TRBV14	TRBJ2-7	-	-	14	TGTGCCAGCAGCCAAGCACAGGGTTACTACGAGCAGTACTTC	CASSQAQGYYEQYF
TRBV6-4	TRBJ2-1	TRBD1	-	15	TGTGCCAGCAGGCTGACAGGGCATATCTACAATGAGCAGTTCTTC	CASRLTGHIYNEQFF
TRBV27	TRBJ2-1	TRBD1	-	17	TGTGCCAGCAGTTTCCCAGGACAGGTGCCCTCCTACAATGAGCAGTTCTTC	CASSFPGQVPSYNEQFF
TRBV7-6	TRBJ2-5	-	-	12	TGTGCCAGCAGCCCACACCGAGAGACCCAGTACTTC	CASSPHRETQYF
TRBV7-2	TRBJ2-5	-	once	15	TGTGCCAGCAGCTTAGTGGTGGCCAGCGGGGAGACCCAGTACTTC	CASSLVVASGETQYF
TRBV7-9	TRBJ2-5	-	-	15	TGTGCCAGCAGCCCACCAACAGGGCTGCAAGAGACCCAGTACTTC	CASSPPTGLQETQYF
TRBV7-2	TRBJ2-3	TRBD2	-	16	TGTGCCAGCAGCTTAGGAAGCGGGAGGGACACAGATACGCAGTATTTT	CASSLGSGRDTDTQYF
TRBV4-1	TRBJ2-4	TRBD2	once	17	TGCGCCAGCAGCCAGGCCGGGACTATCTTAGCCAAAAACATTCAGTACTTC	CASSQAGTILAKNIQYF
TRBV7-9	TRBJ1-1	-	-	14	TGTGCCAGCAGCTTAGCGGGGGAGGGCGCTGAAGCTTTCTTT	CASSLAGEGAEAFF
TRBV19	TRBJ2-5	TRBD1	-	13	TGTGCCAGTGCGGACAGGGTAGGAGAGACCCAGTACTTC	CASADRVGETQYF
TRBV28	TRBJ2-7	TRBD2	-	18	TGTGCCAGCAGTATCACTCCCCGGACTAGCGGGAGCTCCTACGAGCAGTACTTC	CASSITPRTSGSSYEQYF
TRBV14	TRBJ2-1	-	-	15	TGTGCCAGCAGCCAAGGTAGAACAGCCTACAATGAGCAGTTCTTC	CASSQGRTAYNEQFF
TRBV18	TRBJ1-4	TRBD1	-	16	TGTGCCAGCTCACCAGGACAGGGGGCAACTAATGAAAAACTGTTTTTT	CASSPGQGATNEKLFF
TRBV7-2	TRBJ2-7	-	-	13	TGTGCCAGCAGCACACCACGAATCGCCGAGCAGTACTTC	CASSTPRIAEQYF
TRBV3-1/TRBV3-2	TRBJ2-3	TRBD2	-	18	TGTGCCAGCAGCCAAGATCATCTAGCGGGAGGGCCTGCAGATACGCAGTATTTT	CASSQDHLAGGPADTQYF